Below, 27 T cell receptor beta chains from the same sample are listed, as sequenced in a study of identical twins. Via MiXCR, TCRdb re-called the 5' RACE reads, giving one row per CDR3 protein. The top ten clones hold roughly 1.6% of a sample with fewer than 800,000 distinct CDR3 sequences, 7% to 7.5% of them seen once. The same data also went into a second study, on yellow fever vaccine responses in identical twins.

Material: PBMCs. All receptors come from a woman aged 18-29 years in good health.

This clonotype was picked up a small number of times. In DNA, the CDR3 is TGTGCCAGCAGCCAGGGCAACAGGGCCGAAGCTTTCTTT. Amino acids: CASSQGNRAEAFF. The chain employs TRBV3-1 and TRBJ1-1; D possibly corresponds to TRBD1 (6 bases). In germline, CDR1 is LGHDT, CDR2 YNNKEL (reference sequence). Trimming took 3 bases from V and 8 from J, leaving 13 bases between them. The CDR3 runs 13 residues.

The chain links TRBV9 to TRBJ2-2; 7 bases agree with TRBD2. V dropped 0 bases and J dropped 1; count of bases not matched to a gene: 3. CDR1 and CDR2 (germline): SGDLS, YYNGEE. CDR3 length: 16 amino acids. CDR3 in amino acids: CASSVGSSGNTGELFF. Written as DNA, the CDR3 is TGTGCCAGCAGCGTAGGCTCTAGCGGGAACACCGGGGAGCTGTTTTTT.

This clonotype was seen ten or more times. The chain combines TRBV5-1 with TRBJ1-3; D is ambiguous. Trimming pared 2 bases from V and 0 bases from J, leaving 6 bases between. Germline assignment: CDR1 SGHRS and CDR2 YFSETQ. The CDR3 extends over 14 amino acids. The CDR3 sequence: CASSLGDSGNTIYF. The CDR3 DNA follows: TGCGCCAGCAGCTTAGGAGACTCTGGAAACACCATATATTTT.

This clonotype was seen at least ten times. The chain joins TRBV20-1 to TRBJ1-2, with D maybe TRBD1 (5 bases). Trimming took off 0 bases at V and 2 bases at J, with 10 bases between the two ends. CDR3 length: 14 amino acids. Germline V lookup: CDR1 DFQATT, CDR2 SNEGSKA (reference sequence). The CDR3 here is CSARDSGGNYGYTF. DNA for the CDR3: TGCAGTGCTAGAGATTCCGGGGGGAACTATGGCTACACCTTC.

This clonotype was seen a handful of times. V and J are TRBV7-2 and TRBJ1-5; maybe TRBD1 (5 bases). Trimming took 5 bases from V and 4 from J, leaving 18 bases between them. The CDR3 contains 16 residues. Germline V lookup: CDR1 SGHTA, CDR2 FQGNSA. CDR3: CASSPVFGQGNQPQHF. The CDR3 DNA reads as TGTGCCAGCAGCCCAGTTTTTGGGCAGGGTAATCAGCCCCAGCATTTT.

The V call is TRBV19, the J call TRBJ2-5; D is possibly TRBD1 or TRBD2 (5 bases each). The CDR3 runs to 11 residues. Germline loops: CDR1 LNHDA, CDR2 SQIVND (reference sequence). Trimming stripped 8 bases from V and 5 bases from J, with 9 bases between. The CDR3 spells CASGWGETQYF. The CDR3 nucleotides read TGTGCCAGTGGCTGGGGGGAGACCCAGTACTTC.

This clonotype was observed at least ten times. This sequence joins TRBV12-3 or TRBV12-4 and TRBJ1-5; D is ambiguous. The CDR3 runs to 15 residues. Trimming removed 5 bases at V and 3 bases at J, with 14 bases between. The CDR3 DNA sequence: TGTGCCAGCAGTCCCTCGGGCCGAAACAATCAGCCCCAGCATTTT. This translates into CASSPSGRNNQPQHF.

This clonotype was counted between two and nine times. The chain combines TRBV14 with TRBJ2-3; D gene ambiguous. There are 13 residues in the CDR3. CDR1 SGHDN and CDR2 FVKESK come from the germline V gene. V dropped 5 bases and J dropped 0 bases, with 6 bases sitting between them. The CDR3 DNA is TGTGCCAGCAGCTTCATTAGCACAGATACGCAGTATTTT. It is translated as CASSFISTDTQYF. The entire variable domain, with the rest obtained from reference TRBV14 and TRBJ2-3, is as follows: EAGVTQFPSHSVIEKGQTVTLRCDPISGHDNLYWYRRVMGKEIKFLLHFVKESKQDESGMPNNRFLAERTGGTYSTLKVQPAELEDSGVYFCASSFISTDTQYFGPGTRLTVL.

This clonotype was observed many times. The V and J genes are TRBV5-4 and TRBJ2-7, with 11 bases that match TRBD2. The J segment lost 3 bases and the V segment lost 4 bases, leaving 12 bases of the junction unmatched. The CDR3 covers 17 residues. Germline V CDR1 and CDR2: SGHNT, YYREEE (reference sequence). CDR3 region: CASSPTTSGSGFYEQYF. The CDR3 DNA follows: TGTGCCAGCAGCCCGACCACTAGCGGGAGTGGTTTCTACGAGCAGTACTTC.

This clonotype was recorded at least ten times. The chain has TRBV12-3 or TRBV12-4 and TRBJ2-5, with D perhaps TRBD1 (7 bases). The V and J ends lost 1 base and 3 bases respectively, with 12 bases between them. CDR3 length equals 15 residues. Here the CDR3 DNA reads TGTGCCAGCAGTTTAGACAGGGGCGGGAAAGAGACCCAGTACTTC. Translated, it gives CASSLDRGGKETQYF.

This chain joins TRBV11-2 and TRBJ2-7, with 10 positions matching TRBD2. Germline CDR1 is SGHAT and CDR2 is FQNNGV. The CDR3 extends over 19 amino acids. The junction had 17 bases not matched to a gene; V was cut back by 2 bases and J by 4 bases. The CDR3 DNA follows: TGTGCCAGCAGCTTAACCCGACTGACGGGAAGCGGGAGGGTGTACGAGCAGTACTTC. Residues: CASSLTRLTGSGRVYEQYF. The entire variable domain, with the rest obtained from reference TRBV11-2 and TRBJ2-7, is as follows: EAGVAQSPRYKIIEKRQSVAFWCNPISGHATLYWYQQILGQGPKLLIQFQNNGVVDDSQLPKDRFSAERLKGVDSTLKIQPAKLEDSAVYLCASSLTRLTGSGRVYEQYFGPGTRLTVT.

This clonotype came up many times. CDR3 sequence (DNA): TGTGCCAGCGCCCGGGGGGGGGCGGGGCCTAACAATGAGCAGTTCTTC. Encoded protein: CASARGGAGPNNEQFF. This chain uses TRBV6-1 with TRBJ2-1, with TRBD2 identical over 8 bases. The germline V gene encodes CDR1 MNHNS and CDR2 SASEGT. This CDR3 is built from 16 residues. With 8 bases clipped from V and 5 bases from J, the junction kept 14 bases outside the gene matches.

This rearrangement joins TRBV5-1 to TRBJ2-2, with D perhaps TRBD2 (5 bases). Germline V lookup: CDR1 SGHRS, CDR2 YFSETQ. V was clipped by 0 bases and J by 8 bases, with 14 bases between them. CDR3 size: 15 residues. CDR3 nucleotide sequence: TGCGCCAGCAGCTTGGAGGAGATTCGGACTGGGGAGCTGTTTTTT. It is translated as CASSLEEIRTGELFF.

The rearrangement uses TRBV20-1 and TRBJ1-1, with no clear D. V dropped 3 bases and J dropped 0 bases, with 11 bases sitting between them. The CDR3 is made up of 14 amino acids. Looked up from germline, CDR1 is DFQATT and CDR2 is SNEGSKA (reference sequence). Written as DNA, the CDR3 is TGCAGTGCTAGTACAGCTATTATGAACACTGAAGCTTTCTTT. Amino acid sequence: CSASTAIMNTEAFF.

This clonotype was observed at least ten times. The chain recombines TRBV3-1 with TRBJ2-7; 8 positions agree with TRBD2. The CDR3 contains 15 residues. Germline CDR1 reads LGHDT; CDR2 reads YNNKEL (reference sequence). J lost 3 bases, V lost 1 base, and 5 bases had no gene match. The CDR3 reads CASSQGLATDYEQYF. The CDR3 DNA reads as TGTGCCAGCAGCCAAGGACTAGCGACGGACTACGAGCAGTACTTC.

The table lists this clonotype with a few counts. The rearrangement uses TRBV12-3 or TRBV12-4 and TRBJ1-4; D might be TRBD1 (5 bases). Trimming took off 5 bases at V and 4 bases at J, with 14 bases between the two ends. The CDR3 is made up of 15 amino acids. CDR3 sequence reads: CASSPRDPFNEKLFF. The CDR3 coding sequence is TGTGCCAGCAGTCCTCGGGACCCTTTTAATGAAAAACTGTTTTTT.

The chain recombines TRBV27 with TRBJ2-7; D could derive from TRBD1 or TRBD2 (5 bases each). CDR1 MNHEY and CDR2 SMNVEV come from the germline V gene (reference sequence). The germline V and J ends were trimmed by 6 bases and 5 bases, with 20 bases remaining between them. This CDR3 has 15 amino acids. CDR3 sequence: CASRNAGTGHHEQYF. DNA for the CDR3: TGTGCCAGCAGGAACGCCGGGACCGGGCACCACGAGCAGTACTTC.

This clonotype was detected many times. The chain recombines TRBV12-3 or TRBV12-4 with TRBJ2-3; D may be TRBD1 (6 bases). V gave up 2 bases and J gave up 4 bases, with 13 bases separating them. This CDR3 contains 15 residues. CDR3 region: CASSLTGQLADTQYF. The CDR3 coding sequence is TGTGCCAGCAGTTTAACAGGGCAGTTGGCAGATACGCAGTATTTT.

CDR3 in amino acids: CASSQSFTSGPLGEQYF. The CDR3 DNA follows: TGTGCCAGCAGCCAGTCTTTCACTAGCGGGCCCCTTGGCGAGCAGTACTTC. The chain uses TRBV4-2 and TRBJ2-7, with 9 bases lining up with TRBD2. The CDR3 is 17 amino acids. Germline V gene sequence: CDR1 LGHNA, CDR2 YNFKEQ. With V trimmed by 3 bases and J by 6 bases, 15 bases remained unmatched.

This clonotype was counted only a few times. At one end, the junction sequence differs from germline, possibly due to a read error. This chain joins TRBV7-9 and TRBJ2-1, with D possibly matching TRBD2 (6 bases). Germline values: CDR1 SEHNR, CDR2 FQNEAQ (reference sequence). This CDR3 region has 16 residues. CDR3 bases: TGTGCCACCAGCACCCCACTTGGGGGGTACTACAATGAGCAGTTCTTC. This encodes CATSTPLGGYYNEQFF.

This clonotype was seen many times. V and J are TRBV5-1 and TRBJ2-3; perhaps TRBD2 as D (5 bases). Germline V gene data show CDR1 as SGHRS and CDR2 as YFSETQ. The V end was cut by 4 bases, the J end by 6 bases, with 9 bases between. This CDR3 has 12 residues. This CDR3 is CASSPAEDTQYF. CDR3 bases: TGCGCCAGCAGCCCAGCGGAGGATACGCAGTATTTT.

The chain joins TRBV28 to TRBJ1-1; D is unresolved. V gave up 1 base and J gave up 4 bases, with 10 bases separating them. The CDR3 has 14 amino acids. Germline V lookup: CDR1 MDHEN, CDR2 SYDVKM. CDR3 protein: CASSLSASVTEAFF. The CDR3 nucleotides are TGTGCCAGCAGTTTATCAGCTTCCGTCACTGAAGCTTTCTTT.

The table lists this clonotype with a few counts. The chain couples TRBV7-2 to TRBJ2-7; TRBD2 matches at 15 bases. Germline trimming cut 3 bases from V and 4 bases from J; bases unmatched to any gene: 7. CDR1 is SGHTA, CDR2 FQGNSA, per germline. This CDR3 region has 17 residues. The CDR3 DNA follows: TGTGCCAGCAGCTTCCTATCCGGACTAGCGGGAGGGTACGAGCAGTACTTC. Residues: CASSFLSGLAGGYEQYF.

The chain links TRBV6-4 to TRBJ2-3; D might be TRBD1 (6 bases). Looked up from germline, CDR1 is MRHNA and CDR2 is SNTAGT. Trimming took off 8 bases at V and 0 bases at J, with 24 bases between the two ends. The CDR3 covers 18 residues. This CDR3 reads CASDRQGQGTNSTDTQYF. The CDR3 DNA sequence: TGTGCCAGCGATAGGCAGGGCCAAGGGACAAATAGCACAGATACGCAGTATTTT.

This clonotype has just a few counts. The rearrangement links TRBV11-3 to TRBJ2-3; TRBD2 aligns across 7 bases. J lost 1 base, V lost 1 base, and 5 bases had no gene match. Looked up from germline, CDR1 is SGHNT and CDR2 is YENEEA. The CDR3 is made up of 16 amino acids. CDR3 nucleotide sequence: TGTGCCAGCAGCTTAGGAGGTGGACTAGGCACAGATACGCAGTATTTT. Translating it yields CASSLGGGLGTDTQYF.

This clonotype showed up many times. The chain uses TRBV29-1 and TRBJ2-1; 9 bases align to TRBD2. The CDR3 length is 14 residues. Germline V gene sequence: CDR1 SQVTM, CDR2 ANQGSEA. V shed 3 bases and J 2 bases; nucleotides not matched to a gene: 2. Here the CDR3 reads CSVDAGGPYNEQFF. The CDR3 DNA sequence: TGCAGCGTTGATGCGGGGGGGCCCTACAATGAGCAGTTCTTC.

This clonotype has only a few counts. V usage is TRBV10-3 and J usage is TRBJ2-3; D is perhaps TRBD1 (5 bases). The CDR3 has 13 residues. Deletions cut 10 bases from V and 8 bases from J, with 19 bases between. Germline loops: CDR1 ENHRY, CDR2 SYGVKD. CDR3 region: CATKGQDLGTQYF. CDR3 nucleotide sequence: TGTGCCACAAAAGGACAAGATCTGGGTACGCAGTATTTT.